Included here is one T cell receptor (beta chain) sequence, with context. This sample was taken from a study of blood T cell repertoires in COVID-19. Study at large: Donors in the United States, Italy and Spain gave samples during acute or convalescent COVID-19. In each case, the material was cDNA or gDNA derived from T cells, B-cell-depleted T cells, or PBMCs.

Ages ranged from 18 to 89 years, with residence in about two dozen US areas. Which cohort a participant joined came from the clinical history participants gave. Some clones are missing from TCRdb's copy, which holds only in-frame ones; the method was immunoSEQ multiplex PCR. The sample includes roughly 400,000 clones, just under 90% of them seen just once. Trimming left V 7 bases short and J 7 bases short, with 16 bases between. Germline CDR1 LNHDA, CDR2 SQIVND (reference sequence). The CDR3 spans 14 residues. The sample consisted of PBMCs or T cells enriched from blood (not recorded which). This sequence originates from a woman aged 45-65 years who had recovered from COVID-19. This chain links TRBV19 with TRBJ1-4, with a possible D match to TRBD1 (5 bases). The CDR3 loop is CASTLGGPGEKLFF. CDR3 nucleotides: TGTGCCAGTACCCTCGGGGGTCCTGGTGAAAAACTGTTTTTT.